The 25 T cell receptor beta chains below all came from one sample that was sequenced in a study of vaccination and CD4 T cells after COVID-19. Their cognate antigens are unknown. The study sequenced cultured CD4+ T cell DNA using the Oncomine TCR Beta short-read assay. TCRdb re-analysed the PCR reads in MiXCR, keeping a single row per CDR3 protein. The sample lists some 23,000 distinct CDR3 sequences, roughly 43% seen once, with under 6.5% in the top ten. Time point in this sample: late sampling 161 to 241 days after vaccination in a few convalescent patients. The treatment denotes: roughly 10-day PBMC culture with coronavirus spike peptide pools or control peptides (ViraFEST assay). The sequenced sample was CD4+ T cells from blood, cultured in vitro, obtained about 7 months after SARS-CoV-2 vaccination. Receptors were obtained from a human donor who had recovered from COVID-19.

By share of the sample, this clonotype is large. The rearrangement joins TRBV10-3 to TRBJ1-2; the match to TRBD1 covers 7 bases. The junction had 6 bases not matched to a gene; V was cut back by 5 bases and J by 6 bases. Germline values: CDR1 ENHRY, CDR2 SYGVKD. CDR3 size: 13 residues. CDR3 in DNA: TGTGCCATCAGTACTCAGGGGGGTGATGGCTACACCTTC. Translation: CAISTQGGDGYTF.

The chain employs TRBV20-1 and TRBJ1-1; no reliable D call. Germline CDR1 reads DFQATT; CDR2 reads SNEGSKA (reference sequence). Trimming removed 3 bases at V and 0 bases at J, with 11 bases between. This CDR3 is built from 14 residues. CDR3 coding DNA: TGCAGTGCTAGGGATGTCGGGTTGAACACTGAAGCTTTCTTT. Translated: CSARDVGLNTEAFF.

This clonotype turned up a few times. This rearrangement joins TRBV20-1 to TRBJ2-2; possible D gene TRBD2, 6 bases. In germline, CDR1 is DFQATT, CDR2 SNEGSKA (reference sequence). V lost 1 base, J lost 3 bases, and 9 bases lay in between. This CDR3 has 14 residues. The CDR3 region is CSARGRGYTGELFF. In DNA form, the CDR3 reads TGCAGTGCTAGAGGGCGGGGCTACACCGGGGAGCTGTTTTTT.

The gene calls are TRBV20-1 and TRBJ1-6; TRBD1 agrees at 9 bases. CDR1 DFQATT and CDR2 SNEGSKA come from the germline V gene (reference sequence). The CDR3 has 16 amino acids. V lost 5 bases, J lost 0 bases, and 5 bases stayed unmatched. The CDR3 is CSAQTGGSSYNSPLHF. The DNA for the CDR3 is TGCAGTGCTCAGACAGGGGGGAGCTCCTATAATTCACCCCTCCACTTT.

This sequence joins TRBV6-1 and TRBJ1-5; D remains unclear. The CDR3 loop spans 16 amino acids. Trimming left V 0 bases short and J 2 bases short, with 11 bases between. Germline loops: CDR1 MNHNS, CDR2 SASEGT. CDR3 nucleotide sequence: TGTGCCAGCAGTGAAGCATCGGGGAGGGGCAATCAGCCCCAGCATTTT. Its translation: CASSEASGRGNQPQHF.

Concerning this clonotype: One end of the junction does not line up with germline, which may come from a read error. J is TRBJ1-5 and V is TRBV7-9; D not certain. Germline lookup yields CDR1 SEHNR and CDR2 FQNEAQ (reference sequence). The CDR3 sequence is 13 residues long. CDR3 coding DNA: TGTGCCGGCAGCCTGGACGGGGATCAGCCCCAGCATTTT. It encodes CAGSLDGDQPQHF.

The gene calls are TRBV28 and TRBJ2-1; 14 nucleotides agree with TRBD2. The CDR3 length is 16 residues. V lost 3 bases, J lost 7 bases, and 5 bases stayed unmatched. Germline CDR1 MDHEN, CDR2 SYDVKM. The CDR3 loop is CASSLGGLAGVNEQFF. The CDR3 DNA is TGTGCCAGCAGTTTGGGGGGACTAGCGGGAGTTAATGAGCAGTTCTTC.

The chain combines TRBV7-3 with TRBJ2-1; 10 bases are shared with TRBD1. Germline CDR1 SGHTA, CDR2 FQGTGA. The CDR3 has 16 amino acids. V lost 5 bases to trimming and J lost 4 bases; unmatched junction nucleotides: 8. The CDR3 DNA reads TGTGCCAGCAGCCAAAACTCGGGACAGGGGTACAATGAGCAGTTCTTC. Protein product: CASSQNSGQGYNEQFF.

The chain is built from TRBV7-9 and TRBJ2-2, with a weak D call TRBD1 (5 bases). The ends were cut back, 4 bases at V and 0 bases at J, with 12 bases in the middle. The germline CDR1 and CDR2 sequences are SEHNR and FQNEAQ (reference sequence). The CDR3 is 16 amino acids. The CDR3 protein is CASSYHYRSNTGELFF. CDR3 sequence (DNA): TGTGCCAGCAGCTACCATTACAGGTCGAACACCGGGGAGCTGTTTTTT.

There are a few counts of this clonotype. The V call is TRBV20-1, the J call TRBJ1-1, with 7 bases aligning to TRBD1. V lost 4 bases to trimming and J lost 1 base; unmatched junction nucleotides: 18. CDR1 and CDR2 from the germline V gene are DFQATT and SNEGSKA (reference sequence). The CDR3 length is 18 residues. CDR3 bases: TGCAGTGCTACACCAACTAACCGACAGGGTAGATCGAACACTGAAGCTTTCTTT. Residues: CSATPTNRQGRSNTEAFF.

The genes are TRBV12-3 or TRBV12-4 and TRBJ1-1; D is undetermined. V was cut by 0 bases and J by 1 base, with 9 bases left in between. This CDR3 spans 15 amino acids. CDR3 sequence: CASSLAWGSNTEAFF. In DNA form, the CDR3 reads TGTGCCAGCAGTTTAGCGTGGGGATCGAACACTGAAGCTTTCTTT.

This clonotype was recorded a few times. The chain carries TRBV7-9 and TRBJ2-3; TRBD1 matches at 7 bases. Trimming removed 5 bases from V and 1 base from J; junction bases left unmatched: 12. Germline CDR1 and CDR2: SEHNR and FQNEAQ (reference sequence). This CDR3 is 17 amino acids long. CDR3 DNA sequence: TGTGCCAGCAGCCCACTCCGCGGACAGGATCGCACAGATACGCAGTATTTT. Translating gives CASSPLRGQDRTDTQYF.

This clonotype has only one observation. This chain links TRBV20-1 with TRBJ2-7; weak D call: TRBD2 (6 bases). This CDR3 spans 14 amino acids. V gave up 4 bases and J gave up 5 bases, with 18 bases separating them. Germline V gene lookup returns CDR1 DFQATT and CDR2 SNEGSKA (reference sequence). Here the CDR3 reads CSATFRAGKHEQYF. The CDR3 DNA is TGCAGTGCTACCTTCCGCGCGGGAAAGCACGAGCAGTACTTC.

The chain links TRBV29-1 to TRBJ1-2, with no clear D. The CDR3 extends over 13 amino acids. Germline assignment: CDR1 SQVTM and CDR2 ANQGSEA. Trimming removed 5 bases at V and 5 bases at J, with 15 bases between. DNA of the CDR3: TGCAGCGTTCTCAAGTCGGCAACGTATGGCTACACCTTC. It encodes CSVLKSATYGYTF.

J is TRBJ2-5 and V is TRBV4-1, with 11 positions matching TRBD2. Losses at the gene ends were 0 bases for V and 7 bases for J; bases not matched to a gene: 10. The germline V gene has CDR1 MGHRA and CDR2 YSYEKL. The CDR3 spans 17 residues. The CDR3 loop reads CASSQDVAGGPRGTQYF. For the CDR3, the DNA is TGCGCCAGCAGCCAAGATGTAGCGGGAGGGCCGAGGGGGACCCAGTACTTC.

The CDR3: CASRGGANHYEQYF. CDR3 DNA sequence: TGTGCCAGTAGGGGCGGAGCCAATCACTACGAGCAGTACTTC. The chain links TRBV19 to TRBJ2-7; D not resolved. V was clipped by 6 bases and J by 3 bases, with 15 bases between them. The germline CDR1 and CDR2 sequences are LNHDA and SQIVND (reference sequence). The CDR3 has 14 residues.

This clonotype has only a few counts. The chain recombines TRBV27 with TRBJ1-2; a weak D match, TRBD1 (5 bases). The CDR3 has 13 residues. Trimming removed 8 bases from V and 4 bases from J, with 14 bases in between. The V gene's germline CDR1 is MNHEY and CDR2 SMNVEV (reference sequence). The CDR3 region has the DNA TGTGCCAGCGGCAAAAAAAGGGGCTATGGCTACACCTTC. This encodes CASGKKRGYGYTF.

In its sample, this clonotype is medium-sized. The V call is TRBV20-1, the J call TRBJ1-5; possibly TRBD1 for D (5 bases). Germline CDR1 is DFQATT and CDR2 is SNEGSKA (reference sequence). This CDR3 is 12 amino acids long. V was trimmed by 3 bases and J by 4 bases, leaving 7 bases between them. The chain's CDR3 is CSASRGNQPQHF. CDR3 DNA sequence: TGCAGTGCTAGCCGGGGGAATCAGCCCCAGCATTTT.

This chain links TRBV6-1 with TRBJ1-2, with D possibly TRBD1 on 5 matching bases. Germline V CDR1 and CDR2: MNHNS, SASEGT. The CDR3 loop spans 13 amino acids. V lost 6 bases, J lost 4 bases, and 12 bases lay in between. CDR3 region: CASRGSGGYGYTF. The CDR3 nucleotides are TGTGCCAGCAGGGGCTCGGGGGGCTATGGCTACACCTTC.

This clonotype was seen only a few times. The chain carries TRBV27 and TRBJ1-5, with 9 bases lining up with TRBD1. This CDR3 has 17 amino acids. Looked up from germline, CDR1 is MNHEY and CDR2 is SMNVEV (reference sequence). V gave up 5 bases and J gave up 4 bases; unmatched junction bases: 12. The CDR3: CASSEAQGQGRNQPQHF. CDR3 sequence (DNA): TGTGCCAGCAGTGAAGCCCAGGGACAGGGCCGGAATCAGCCCCAGCATTTT.

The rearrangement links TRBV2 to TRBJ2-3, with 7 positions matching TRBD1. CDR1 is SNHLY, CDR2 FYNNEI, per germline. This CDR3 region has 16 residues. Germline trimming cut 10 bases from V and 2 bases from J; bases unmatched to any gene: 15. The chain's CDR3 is CATPGQWDRATDTQYF. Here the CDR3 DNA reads TGTGCCACCCCAGGGCAATGGGACAGAGCCACAGATACGCAGTATTTT.

CDR3 protein: CASKGHLNYGYTF. The CDR3, as DNA: TGTGCCAGTAAGGGACATCTTAACTATGGCTACACCTTC. J is TRBJ1-2 and V is TRBV6-1; D is possibly TRBD1 (6 bases). Looked up from germline, CDR1 is MNHNS and CDR2 is SASEGT. V was pared by 9 bases and J by 1 base, with 12 bases between. This CDR3 has 13 amino acids.

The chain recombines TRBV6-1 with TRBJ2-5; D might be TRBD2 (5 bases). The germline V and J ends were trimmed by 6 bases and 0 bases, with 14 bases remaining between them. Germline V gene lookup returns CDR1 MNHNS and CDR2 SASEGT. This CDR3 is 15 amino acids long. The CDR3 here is CASSPLRGYQETQYF. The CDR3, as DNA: TGTGCCAGCAGCCCTTTACGCGGGTACCAAGAGACCCAGTACTTC.

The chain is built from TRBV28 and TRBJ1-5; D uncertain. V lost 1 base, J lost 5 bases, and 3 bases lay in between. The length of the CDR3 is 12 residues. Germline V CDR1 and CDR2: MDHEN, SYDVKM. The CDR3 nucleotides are TGTGCCAGCAGTTTATTCGATCAGCCCCAGCATTTT. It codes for CASSLFDQPQHF.

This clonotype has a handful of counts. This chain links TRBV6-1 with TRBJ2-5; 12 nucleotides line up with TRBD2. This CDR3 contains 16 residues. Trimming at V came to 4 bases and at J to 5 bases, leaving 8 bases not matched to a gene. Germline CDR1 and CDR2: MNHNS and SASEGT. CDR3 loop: CASSGRLAGVGETQYF. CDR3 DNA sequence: TGTGCCAGCAGTGGCCGACTAGCGGGGGTCGGGGAGACCCAGTACTTC.